This T cell receptor (beta chain) was obtained from a study of control samples from healthy donors and cancer patients. Germline CDR1 and CDR2: SEHNR and FQNEAQ (reference sequence). J gave up 6 bases and V 4 bases, and 5 bases lay outside the gene matches. The CDR3 spans 13 residues. Method: immunoSEQ multiplex PCR; TCRdb's copy keeps in-frame clones and lacks some. The table lists 100,000 to 150,000 clones, more than 85% of them singletons. The gene calls are TRBV7-9 and TRBJ1-2, with TRBD1 matching 7 bases. Sequencing used blood. The receptor comes from a man younger than 35 in good health. DNA for the CDR3: TGTGCCAGCAGCTCATTCGACAGGGATGGCTACACCTTC. Encoded protein: CASSSFDRDGYTF.